The text below deals with one T cell receptor (beta chain). Antigen: not known. The germline V gene has CDR1 LNHNV and CDR2 YYDKDF (reference sequence). The ends were cut back, 3 bases at V and 0 bases at J, with 11 bases in the middle. CDR3 length equals 15 residues. PCR was performed a second time for about 6 to 12 cycles using a sample-barcoded 5' primer and a J-beta primer mix. In TCRdb, the 5' RACE reads were re-called with MiXCR into one record per CDR3 protein. The table includes 1.5 million to 2 million distinct CDR3 sequences, roughly 50% detected once. This sample was included in a study of blood T cells in healthy people across ages. Points from the study as a whole: Diversity figures based on one million T cells were deemed too low.

The clonotype was recovered from a woman in her thirties or forties in good health. The sequenced sample was blood. This chain connects TRBV15 to TRBJ1-2; D is uncertain. The chain's CDR3 is CATSRSGGPNYGYTF. The CDR3 nucleotides read TGTGCCACCAGCAGGAGCGGAGGGCCTAACTATGGCTACACCTTC.